One TCR beta chain is described in this entry. This record comes from a study of blood T cell repertoires in COVID-19. Study as a whole: Samples came from the United States, Italy and Spain, spanning acute and convalescent COVID-19.

Some clones are missing from TCRdb's copy, which holds only in-frame ones; the method was immunoSEQ multiplex PCR. The sample includes 60,000 to 85,000 clones, around two thirds seen only once; the top ten take about 2.5%. The CDR3 length is 17 residues. CDR1 and CDR2 (germline): SGHTA, FQGTGA. V lost 5 bases and J 0 bases, leaving 19 bases between the germline ends. Specimen: peripheral blood. The chain employs TRBV7-3 and TRBJ1-1; D gene unclear. The sequence was collected from a human donor with acute or convalescent COVID-19. The donor label of this sample is uncertain. The CDR3 sequence: CASSPLPSTRMNTEAFF. In DNA, the CDR3 is TGTGCCAGCAGCCCCCTCCCTTCGACAAGGATGAACACTGAAGCTTTCTTT.